A selection of T cell receptor beta chains follows, all from one sample in a study of T cells in Graves' hyperthyroidism and ophthalmopathy. TCRdb recomputed calls from the multiplex PCR reads with MiXCR, one row per CDR3 protein. Seen here are fewer than 400,000 distinct CDR3 sequences, about a sixth observed once, and the top ten hold 28%. Sequencing input: blood. Receptors originate from a woman under 30 with Graves' hyperthyroidism that later progressed to Graves' ophthalmopathy. Both conserved end residues are part of each CDR3. Fields, in order: D gene, clone size, V gene, J gene, CDR3 protein, CDR3 DNA. A D gene is named only where the DNA matches it firmly. The size entry is marked missing in some rows and otherwise reads once, few, many or a size class.

.	many	TRBV7-8	TRBJ1-1	CASSLAGGLAEAFF	TGTGCCAGCAGCTTAGCAGGGGGTTTAGCTGAAGCTTTCTTT
TRBD1	few	TRBV30	TRBJ1-2	CAWGDRVTSGYTF	TGTGCCTGGGGAGACAGGGTGACTAGCGGCTACACCTTC
.	many	TRBV28	TRBJ2-2	CASREMFGELFF	TGTGCCAGCAGAGAGATGTTCGGGGAGCTGTTTTTT
.	.	TRBV20-1	TRBJ1-5	CSAASILRANQPQHF	TGCAGTGCTGCCAGCATTTTGCGTGCCAATCAGCCCCAGCATTTT
.	few	TRBV4-1	TRBJ2-7	CASSQAPTGLTFEQYF	TGCGCCAGCAGCCAAGCCCCCACAGGGCTAACGTTTGAGCAGTACTTC
TRBD1	few	TRBV5-1	TRBJ2-6	CASSDRDSGANVLTF	TGCGCCAGCAGCGACAGGGACTCTGGGGCCAACGTCCTGACTTTC
.	few	TRBV5-6	TRBJ2-3	CASSLTVGEILDTQYF	TGTGCCAGCAGCTTGACTGTTGGCGAAATTCTTGATACGCAGTATTTT
TRBD1	.	TRBV20-1	TRBJ2-1	CSAVPGQTGFF	TGCAGTGCGGTACCGGGACAGACGGGGTTCTTC
.	.	TRBV18	TRBJ1-6	CASSLGVWAPLHF	TGTGCCAGCTCACTGGGGGTTTGGGCACCCCTCCACTTT
.	many	TRBV12-3/TRBV12-4	TRBJ2-1	CASSLFRGDEQFF	TGTGCCAGCAGTTTGTTTAGGGGCGATGAGCAGTTCTTC
TRBD1	few	TRBV5-6	TRBJ1-3	CASSFHRGGGNTIYF	TGTGCCAGCAGCTTCCACAGGGGAGGAGGAAACACCATATATTTT
.	many	TRBV2	TRBJ2-5	CASSPPTGRETQYF	TGTGCCAGCAGCCCCCCCACGGGGAGAGAGACCCAGTACTTC
TRBD1	many	TRBV28	TRBJ2-7	CASLGQGQYF	TGTGCCAGTTTGGGACAGGGACAGTACTTC
TRBD2	many	TRBV20-1	TRBJ2-1	CSAQTSESSYNEQFF	TGCAGTGCTCAAACTAGCGAGAGCTCCTACAATGAGCAGTTCTTC
.	many	TRBV2	TRBJ2-7	CASSGQRTYEQYF	TGTGCCAGCAGTGGACAGAGAACCTACGAGCAGTACTTC
TRBD2	many	TRBV10-3	TRBJ2-1	CAISEFAGGRNEQFF	TGTGCCATCAGTGAATTTGCGGGAGGGCGCAATGAGCAGTTCTTC
.	many	TRBV27	TRBJ1-6	CASSPRWATNSPLHF	TGTGCCAGCAGTCCCCGTTGGGCCACGAATTCACCCCTCCACTTT
.	few	TRBV20-1	TRBJ1-5	CSARGRGVNQPQHF	TGCAGTGCTAGAGGTCGCGGGGTTAATCAGCCCCAGCATTTT
TRBD2	.	TRBV20-1	TRBJ2-3	CSARARLAGKGPDTQYF	TGCAGTGCTAGAGCCCGACTAGCGGGAAAGGGGCCAGATACGCAGTATTTT
.	many	TRBV20-1	TRBJ1-1	CSASGGNTEAFF	TGCAGTGCTAGCGGCGGAAACACTGAAGCTTTCTTT
TRBD2	.	TRBV5-4	TRBJ2-1	CASSLRGLAGSYNEQFF	TGTGCCAGCAGCCTCCGGGGACTAGCGGGGTCCTACAATGAGCAGTTCTTC
.	.	TRBV9	TRBJ1-5	CASSPFATPGRNQPQHF	TGTGCCAGCAGCCCCTTCGCGACTCCCGGTAGGAATCAGCCCCAGCATTTT
.	.	TRBV3-1	TRBJ2-5	CASSQAQETQYF	TGTGCCAGCAGCCAAGCCCAAGAGACCCAGTACTTC
TRBD2	few	TRBV10-3	TRBJ2-7	CAIRNKNSGRTLLGVPYEQYF	TGTGCCATCAGAAATAAAAATAGCGGGAGGACACTCTTGGGTGTTCCCTACGAGCAGTACTTC
.	.	TRBV10-2	TRBJ2-3	CASSESGQGRIDTQYF	TGCGCCAGCAGTGAGTCGGGGCAGGGTCGGATAGATACGCAGTATTTT
TRBD2	many	TRBV5-5	TRBJ2-3	CASSLLAGVGTDTQYF	TGTGCCAGCAGCTTACTAGCGGGAGTGGGCACAGATACGCAGTATTTT
.	.	TRBV10-2	TRBJ2-7	CASSVSSSFREQYF	TGCGCCAGCAGTGTTTCATCCAGTTTTAGGGAGCAGTACTTC
.	.	TRBV19	TRBJ2-7	CASSIARGSSYEQYF	TGTGCCAGTAGTATCGCTAGGGGCAGCTCCTACGAGCAGTACTTC
.	many	TRBV7-2	TRBJ2-1	CASSRNNEQFF	TGTGCCAGCAGCAGGAATAATGAGCAGTTCTTC
.	.	TRBV28	TRBJ2-7	CASSSNRKLQATCEQYF	TGTGCCAGCAGTTCCAACCGTAAGTTACAGGCCACCTGCGAGCAGTACTTC
.	many	TRBV7-2	TRBJ2-1	CASSGVSPNEQFF	TGTGCCAGCAGCGGCGTTAGCCCCAATGAGCAGTTCTTC
.	many	TRBV13	TRBJ2-3	CASSLVGGSGSPDGTDTQYF	TGTGCCAGCAGCTTAGTCGGAGGGAGTGGATCCCCGGATGGCACAGATACGCAGTATTTT
.	few	TRBV27	TRBJ2-7	CAVSRGGYEQYF	TGTGCCGTTTCCCGAGGAGGCTACGAGCAGTACTTC
.	many	TRBV28	TRBJ1-2	CASSQFQWYDGYTF	TGTGCCAGCAGCCAATTTCAGTGGTATGATGGCTACACCTTC
TRBD1	many	TRBV7-2	TRBJ2-7	CASSLAGRGLEQYF	TGTGCCAGCAGCTTAGCGGGCAGGGGGCTTGAGCAGTACTTC
.	many	TRBV18	TRBJ2-1	CASMSYNEQFF	TGTGCCAGCATGTCATACAATGAGCAGTTCTTC
.	.	TRBV6-1	TRBJ2-2	CASSDWAYFGTGELFF	TGTGCCAGCAGTGATTGGGCATATTTTGGGACCGGGGAGCTGTTTTTT
TRBD1	many	TRBV12-3/TRBV12-4	TRBJ2-7	CASNRQGALYEQYF	TGTGCCAGCAATCGACAGGGAGCACTCTACGAGCAGTACTTC
.	.	TRBV14	TRBJ2-6	CASSASNSGANVLTF	TGTGCCAGCAGCGCAAGTAATTCTGGGGCCAACGTCCTGACTTTC